What follows are 32 T cell receptor beta chains derived from one specimen sequenced in a study of cytomegalovirus exposure and HLA in healthy donors (TCRdb year 2017). Library construction relied on the immunoSEQ multiplex PCR assay. For the multiplex PCR, a mixture combining 60 forward primers for TCR Vbeta segments and 13 reverse primers for TCR Jbeta segments was used. What TCRdb holds here is the immuneACCESS table cut down to in-frame rearrangements. Part of the clones is not present; checked against another copy, under half of the missing clones reflect an unresolved V gene, and the others are unexplained. Present in this sample are some 170,000 clones, 78% of which were seen just once. Approximately 2.9% of the sample is held by the ten biggest clonotypes. Sequencing was carried out using PBMCs. The receptors were gathered from a female donor in good health and CMV-seronegative.

This chain uses TRBV5-6 with TRBJ2-1; 7 bases fit TRBD2. Germline CDR1 and CDR2: SGHDT and YYEEEE. The CDR3 spans 12 residues. The V gene end was trimmed by 4 bases and the J gene end by 15 bases; junction bases not matched to a gene: 10. Here the CDR3 reads CASSSGATEAFF. CDR3 bases: TGTGCCAGCAGCAGCGGGGCCACCGAGGCGTTCTTC. Complete variable domain (other parts from reference TRBV5-6 and TRBJ2-1): DAGVTQSPTHLIKTRGQQVTLRCSPKSGHDTVSWYQQALGQGPQFIFQYYEEEERQRGNFPDRFSGHQFPNYSSELNVNALLLGDSALYLCASSSGATEAFFGPGTRLTVL.

This chain joins TRBV27 and TRBJ2-7; D is unclear. This CDR3 is built from 13 residues. Germline V gene data show CDR1 as MNHEY and CDR2 as SMNVEV (reference sequence). V shed 5 bases and J shed 7 bases, with 15 bases lying between them. The CDR3: CASSHSGSGEQYF. The DNA of the CDR3 is TGTGCCAGCAGTCATTCCGGTTCTGGTGAGCAGTACTTC.

This clone was recorded a few times. This sample includes further DNA sequences coding for the same CDR3. This chain joins TRBV11-3 and TRBJ2-3; weak D call: TRBD1 (5 bases). The CDR3 contains 14 residues. Germline CDR1 reads SGHNT; CDR2 reads YENEEA. The V and J ends lost 5 bases and 0 bases respectively, with 9 bases between them. The CDR3 nucleotides are TGTGCCAGCAGCCTAAGGACAAGCACAGATACGCAGTATTTT. This sequence encodes CASSLRTSTDTQYF.

The chain employs TRBV5-1 and TRBJ2-3, with TRBD2 matching 7 bases. Germline V gene sequence: CDR1 SGHRS, CDR2 YFSETQ. With V trimmed by 3 bases and J by 3 bases, 7 bases remained unmatched. The CDR3 is 15 residues long. CDR3 region: CASSSTGGWTDTQYF. The CDR3 DNA reads TGCGCCAGCAGCTCGACGGGGGGTTGGACAGATACGCAGTATTTT.

This chain links TRBV5-1 with TRBJ1-6; 9 bases agree with TRBD1. The CDR3 runs 18 residues. Per the germline V gene, CDR1 is SGHRS and CDR2 is YFSETQ. V was clipped by 2 bases and J by 8 bases; unmatched bases: 14. The CDR3 sequence: CASSFGQGKGIGDSPLHF. The CDR3 DNA reads TGCGCCAGCAGCTTCGGACAGGGGAAAGGGATTGGGGATTCACCCCTCCACTTT.

This chain links TRBV27 with TRBJ1-5; the D gene is possibly TRBD1 (5 bases). V was clipped by 5 bases and J by 6 bases, with 14 bases between them. Germline CDR1 and CDR2: MNHEY and SMNVEV (reference sequence). CDR3 length equals 14 residues. CDR3 loop: CASSPPGQGQPQHF. The CDR3 DNA sequence: TGTGCCAGCAGTCCTCCGGGTCAGGGTCAGCCCCAGCATTTT.

V and J are TRBV4-1 and TRBJ2-5; maybe TRBD1 (7 bases). Per germline, CDR1 MGHRA and CDR2 YSYEKL. The CDR3 loop spans 15 amino acids. The V gene lost 2 bases and the J gene lost 5 bases, with 15 bases spanning the gap. The CDR3 reads CASSQRGLSGETQYF. CDR3 in DNA: TGCGCCAGCAGCCAAAGGGGGCTGAGCGGGGAGACCCAGTACTTC.

This clone has just a few counts. The V and J genes are TRBV4-2 and TRBJ2-7; the match to TRBD1 covers 7 bases. Germline V gene data show CDR1 as LGHNA and CDR2 as YNFKEQ. The CDR3 sequence is 15 residues long. V trimming: 1 base; J trimming: 7 bases; junction bases outside the gene matches: 10. CDR3 nucleotides: TGTGCCAGCAGCCAAGGGGACAGAGGCCCCAGAGAGCAGTACTTC. Amino acid sequence: CASSQGDRGPREQYF.

This chain connects TRBV4-3 to TRBJ2-1; 7 positions match TRBD2. Germline CDR1 LGHNA, CDR2 YSLEER. The CDR3 contains 14 residues. Trimming removed 3 bases from V and 7 bases from J; junction bases left unmatched: 6. This chain's CDR3 is CASSHGGSGNEQFF. Here the CDR3 DNA reads TGCGCCAGCAGCCATGGCGGGAGCGGGAATGAGCAGTTCTTC.

V is TRBV18 and J is TRBJ2-2, with D hard to call. This CDR3 comprises 18 residues. Germline loops: CDR1 KGHSH, CDR2 LQKENI. Trimming cost V 6 bases and J 2 bases, with 22 bases left between them. The CDR3 DNA reads TGTGCCAGCTCCCCCAGGATGGATTCACCTATTAACACCGGGGAGCTGTTTTTT. Amino acids: CASSPRMDSPINTGELFF.

The rearrangement uses TRBV30 and TRBJ2-2; possible D gene TRBD1, 5 bases. The CDR3 runs 18 residues. V was cut by 0 bases and J by 4 bases, with 21 bases left in between. CDR1 and CDR2 (germline): GTSNPN, SVGIG (reference sequence). The CDR3 bases are TGTGCCTGGAGTGTACTATCCAGGGATGGGCCGGGCACCGGGGAGCTGTTTTTT. It translates to CAWSVLSRDGPGTGELFF. The full variable domain, in which reference TRBV30 and TRBJ2-2 provide the parts outside the CDR3, is SQTIHQWPATLVQPVGSPLSLECTVEGTSNPNLYWYRQAAGRGLQLLFYSVGIGQISSEVPQNLSASRPQDRQFILSSKKLLLSDSGFYLCAWSVLSRDGPGTGELFFGEGSRLTVL.

The gene calls are TRBV4-2 and TRBJ2-7, with 9 bases that match TRBD2. The CDR3 sequence is 17 residues long. J gave up 4 bases and V 3 bases, and 13 bases lay outside the gene matches. The germline gives CDR1 LGHNA, CDR2 YNFKEQ. CDR3 DNA sequence: TGTGCCAGCAGCCACCCCCCCGGGGGCGGGGGGGCTTACGAGCAGTACTTC. It encodes CASSHPPGGGGAYEQYF.

This clone was found once. This rearrangement joins TRBV19 to TRBJ1-5; the D gene is possibly TRBD1 (5 bases). Per germline, CDR1 LNHDA and CDR2 SQIVND (reference sequence). V dropped 2 bases and J dropped 1 base, with 12 bases sitting between them. The CDR3 runs to 16 residues. The CDR3 DNA is TGTGCCAGTAGTATAATAGGGGTCAGGAGCAATCAGCCCCAGCATTTT. Translating it yields CASSIIGVRSNQPQHF.

The rearrangement links TRBV20-1 to TRBJ2-5, with D unresolved. The CDR3 covers 11 residues. Trimming stripped 0 bases from V and 5 bases from J, with 4 bases between. Germline CDR1 DFQATT, CDR2 SNEGSKA (reference sequence). The CDR3 sequence is CSARDEETQYF. In DNA, the CDR3 is TGCAGTGCTAGAGATGAGGAGACCCAGTACTTC.

V gene TRBV12-5 combines with J gene TRBJ1-4; 8 bases line up with TRBD1. From germline, CDR1 is LGHNT and CDR2 FRNRAP. The trim removed 9 bases at V and 4 bases at J, leaving 4 bases unmatched. The CDR3 is made up of 13 amino acids. The CDR3 DNA sequence: TGTGCTAGGGGGACAGGAAATAATGAAAAACTGTTTTTT. It specifies CARGTGNNEKLFF.

The chain links TRBV25-1 to TRBJ2-3, with D possibly being TRBD1 (6 bases). The V gene lost 4 bases and the J gene lost 6 bases, with 14 bases spanning the gap. In germline, CDR1 is MGHDK, CDR2 SYGVNS. There are 14 residues in the CDR3. The CDR3 spells CASSGGWGRDTQYF. The CDR3 DNA follows: TGTGCCAGCAGTGGGGGATGGGGGCGGGATACGCAGTATTTT.

This sequence joins TRBV5-1 and TRBJ1-5; D uncertain. Germline V gives CDR1 SGHRS, CDR2 YFSETQ. There are 13 residues in the CDR3. V was trimmed by 4 bases and J by 5 bases, leaving 10 bases between them. In nucleotides, the CDR3 is TGCGCCAGCAGCCTCGACGGGTATCAGCCCCAGCATTTT. As protein: CASSLDGYQPQHF.

The gene calls are TRBV5-4 and TRBJ2-7; 7 positions match TRBD2. V shed 2 bases, J shed 3 bases, and the junction held 8 bases outside the gene matches. CDR3 length: 15 residues. The V gene's germline CDR1 is SGHNT and CDR2 YYREEE (reference sequence). The CDR3 loop reads CASSFSGRALYEQYF. CDR3 sequence (DNA): TGTGCCAGCAGCTTCTCGGGGAGGGCCCTCTACGAGCAGTACTTC.

In this sample, this clone turned up a few times. The chain combines TRBV9 with TRBJ2-7; D is perhaps TRBD2 (6 bases). CDR1 SGDLS and CDR2 YYNGEE come from the germline V gene. CDR3 length: 18 residues. Between the trimmed V and J ends, which lost 2 bases and 7 bases, there was a span of 28 bases. The CDR3 DNA follows: TGTGCCAGCAGCGTTTCTCCTTCAGCGACTAGAGCCCCGGAGGAGCAGTACTTC. Translated: CASSVSPSATRAPEEQYF.

This chain links TRBV9 with TRBJ2-3, with 7 bases that match TRBD2. Trimming cost V 3 bases and J 4 bases; bases outside gene matches: 2. CDR3 length: 13 residues. Germline values: CDR1 SGDLS, CDR2 YYNGEE. The CDR3 nucleotides read TGTGCCAGCAGCGCCGGACTAGCAGATACGCAGTATTTT. Amino acids: CASSAGLADTQYF.

This clone was counted a few times. This chain links TRBV7-2 with TRBJ2-7; tentatively, D is TRBD1 (6 bases). The CDR3 is 13 amino acids. The germline V and J ends were trimmed by 5 bases and 3 bases, with 11 bases remaining between them. Germline V gives CDR1 SGHTA, CDR2 FQGNSA. As DNA, the CDR3 is TGTGCCAGCAGCGCCCAACAGGGCTACGAGCAGTACTTC. Translating it yields CASSAQQGYEQYF.

As to this clone: The junction differs from germline at one of its ends, possibly a read error. This chain links TRBV18 with TRBJ2-7; 9 nucleotides align to TRBD2. Germline assignment: CDR1 KGHSH and CDR2 LQKENI. The CDR3 has 16 residues. Here the CDR3 DNA reads TGTGCCAGCTCCCCACTTAGCGGGGGCCCTCTCGACGAGCAGTACTTC. This sequence encodes CASSPLSGGPLDEQYF. Variable domain in full (rest from reference TRBV18 and TRBJ2-7): NAGVMQNPRHLVRRRGQEARLRCSPMKGHSHVYWYRQLPEEGLKFMVYLQKENIIDESGMPKERFSAEFPKEGPSILRIQQVVRGDSAAYFCASSPLSGGPLDEQYFGPGTRLTVT.

The chain joins TRBV28 to TRBJ2-3; a weak D match, TRBD1 (5 bases). The CDR3 runs 13 residues. Germline V gene sequence: CDR1 MDHEN, CDR2 SYDVKM. V was trimmed by 5 bases and J by 3 bases, leaving 9 bases between them. CDR3 DNA: TGTGCCAGCAGTAGCGACAGTACAGATACGCAGTATTTT. Translated: CASSSDSTDTQYF.

The chain joins TRBV7-6 to TRBJ2-3; TRBD2 might be the D (5 bases). Germline V gene sequence: CDR1 SGHVS, CDR2 FNYEAQ. Trimming removed 1 base from V and 5 bases from J, with 13 bases in between. This CDR3 is 15 amino acids long. In DNA, the CDR3 is TGTGCCAGCAGCTTAGGGGCTAGCTCAGGAGATACGCAGTATTTT. Translating it yields CASSLGASSGDTQYF. The full variable domain, rest sourced from reference TRBV7-6 and TRBJ2-3, is GAGVSQSPRYKVTKRGQDVALRCDPISGHVSLYWYRQALGQGPEFLTYFNYEAQQDKSGLPNDRFSAERPEGSISTLTIQRTEQRDSAMYRCASSLGASSGDTQYFGPGTRLTVL.

This clone has only one observation. This sequence joins TRBV9 and TRBJ2-5; 8 bases align to TRBD2. V lost 0 bases, J lost 5 bases, and 6 bases stayed unmatched. There are 15 residues in the CDR3. CDR1 and CDR2 (germline): SGDLS, YYNGEE. The CDR3 nucleotides read TGTGCCAGCAGCGTAGTCGCGGGAGGAATGGAGACCCAGTACTTC. Protein: CASSVVAGGMETQYF.

The CDR3, as DNA: TGTGCCATCAGTGAGTCAAGGGGGCGCACTGAAGCTTTCTTT. Residues: CAISESRGRTEAFF. The chain recombines TRBV10-3 with TRBJ1-1, with 7 bases lining up with TRBD1. The V gene's germline CDR1 is ENHRY and CDR2 SYGVKD. The CDR3 spans 14 residues. V was clipped by 0 bases and J by 4 bases; unmatched bases: 2.

This rearrangement joins TRBV30 to TRBJ1-2; 12 bases match TRBD1. J was trimmed by 4 bases and V by 2 bases; bases with no gene match: 8. The CDR3 has 16 residues. Germline V gene sequence: CDR1 GTSNPN, CDR2 SVGIG (reference sequence). This CDR3 reads CAWSNTGTGGIYGYTF. DNA for the CDR3: TGTGCCTGGAGTAACACCGGGACAGGGGGCATCTATGGCTACACCTTC.

The chain joins TRBV28 to TRBJ2-3, with no clear D. The CDR3 is made up of 12 amino acids. Germline-derived CDR1 and CDR2 are MDHEN and SYDVKM. V dropped 5 bases and J dropped 4 bases, with 7 bases sitting between them. CDR3 DNA: TGTGCCAGCAGTCTCCCCCCAGATACGCAGTATTTT. This gives the protein CASSLPPDTQYF. The full variable domain, in which reference TRBV28 and TRBJ2-3 provide the parts outside the CDR3, is DVKVTQSSRYLVKRTGEKVFLECVQDMDHENMFWYRQDPGLGLRLIYFSYDVKMKEKGDIPEGYSVSREKKERFSLILESASTNQTSMYLCASSLPPDTQYFGPGTRLTVL.

The rearrangement uses TRBV11-1 and TRBJ2-2, with 16 positions matching TRBD2. The junction had 9 bases not matched to a gene; V was cut back by 5 bases and J by 6 bases. Germline V CDR1 and CDR2: SGHAT, FQDESV (reference sequence). The CDR3 is 18 amino acids. CDR3 sequence reads: CASSRSGTSGRAAGELFF. CDR3 nucleotides: TGTGCCAGCAGCCGGTCCGGGACTAGCGGGAGGGCCGCCGGGGAGCTGTTTTTT.

This chain connects TRBV11-2 to TRBJ2-3; no clear D gene. V was shortened by 3 bases and J by 2 bases, with 3 bases between the two germline ends. This CDR3 comprises 12 residues. Per germline, CDR1 SGHAT and CDR2 FQNNGV. As DNA, the CDR3 is TGTGCCAGCAGCTTCCTCACAGATACGCAGTATTTT. This codes for CASSFLTDTQYF.

The rearrangement links TRBV5-4 to TRBJ1-5, with 10 bases identical to TRBD1. V dropped 3 bases and J dropped 16; count of bases not matched to a gene: 7. The CDR3 runs 12 residues. The germline CDR1 and CDR2 sequences are SGHNT and YYREEE (reference sequence). Here the CDR3 reads CASSWDRGARHF. The CDR3, as DNA: TGTGCCAGCAGCTGGGACAGGGGCGCCCGTCATTTT.

This rearrangement joins TRBV9 to TRBJ1-3; a weak D match, TRBD1 (6 bases). This CDR3 has 13 residues. V shed 5 bases and J shed 2 bases, with 8 bases lying between them. CDR1 is SGDLS and CDR2 is YYNGEE in the germline V gene. CDR3 DNA: TGTGCCAGCAGAGGGGGAGCTGGAAACACCATATATTTT. Translated, it gives CASRGGAGNTIYF.